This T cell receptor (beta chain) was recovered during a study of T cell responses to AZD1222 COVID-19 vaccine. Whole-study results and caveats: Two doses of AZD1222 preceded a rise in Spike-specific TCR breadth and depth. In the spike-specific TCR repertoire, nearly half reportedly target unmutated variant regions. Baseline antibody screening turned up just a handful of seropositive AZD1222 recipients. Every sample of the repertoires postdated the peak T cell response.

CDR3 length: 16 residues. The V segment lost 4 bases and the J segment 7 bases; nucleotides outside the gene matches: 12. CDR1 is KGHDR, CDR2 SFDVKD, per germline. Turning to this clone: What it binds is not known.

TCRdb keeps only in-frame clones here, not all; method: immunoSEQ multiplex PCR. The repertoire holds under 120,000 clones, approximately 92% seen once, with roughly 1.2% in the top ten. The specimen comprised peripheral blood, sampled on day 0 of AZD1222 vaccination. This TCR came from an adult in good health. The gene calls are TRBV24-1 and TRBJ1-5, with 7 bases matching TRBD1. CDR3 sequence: CATSDWGWQGDQPQHF. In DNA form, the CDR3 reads TGTGCCACCAGTGACTGGGGTTGGCAGGGGGACCAGCCCCAGCATTTT.